Reported below is one TCR beta chain. Using RNA template, CDR3s of TCR alpha and beta were amplified with iRepertoire arm-PCR. TCRdb reprocessed the multiplex PCR reads with MiXCR, giving one entry per CDR3 protein. The table has approximately 88,000 distinct CDR3 sequences, under 30% seen once. The data were obtained in a study of glioma-infiltrating T cells. Germline CDR1 LGHDT, CDR2 YNNKEL (reference sequence). This CDR3 spans 14 amino acids. V lost 2 bases and J 4 bases, leaving 12 bases between the germline ends. This TCR was recovered from a human donor with low-grade glioma or glioblastoma, undergoing nonglioma brain surgery, or in good health (not recorded which). This chain uses TRBV3-1 with TRBJ2-7; D is ambiguous. Input material: glioma tissue, nonneoplastic brain tissue, or PBMCs (not recorded which). DNA of the CDR3: TGTGCCAGCAGCCAATTTGCAGCCAGATACGAGCAGTACTTC. Translating gives CASSQFAARYEQYF.